The rows below give T cell receptor beta chains drawn from one sample of a study of post-analysis software for immune sequencing data. TCRdb re-called the PCR reads through MiXCR, storing one row per CDR3 protein. The data show 150,000 to 200,000 distinct CDR3 sequences, under 40% seen once. Sequences were derived from blood, sampled after autologous hematopoietic stem cell transplantation. Receptor source: a girl under 18 with multiple sclerosis. Both conserved end residues are part of each CDR3. A D gene is named only where the DNA matches it firmly. Some rows have no size entry. The others give once, few or many, or a class for an expanded clone.

v_call	d_call	clone_size	j_call	cdr3_aa	cdr3_nt
TRBV27	-	few	TRBJ2-7	CASSPSPGAANTYEQYF	TGTGCCAGCAGTCCCTCACCTGGGGCAGCTAATACCTACGAGCAGTACTTC
TRBV20-1	-	many	TRBJ2-7	CSASTGHPANEQYF	TGCAGTGCCTCCACGGGACACCCGGCGAACGAGCAGTACTTC
TRBV6-2/TRBV6-3	TRBD2	few	TRBJ2-7	CASSYGLAGGREQYF	TGTGCCAGCAGTTACGGGCTAGCGGGAGGACGCGAGCAGTACTTC
TRBV30	-	few	TRBJ2-1	CAWSIGPQFF	TGTGCCTGGTCCATAGGCCCGCAGTTCTTC
TRBV6-5	-	few	TRBJ2-3	CASSSPRVTDTQYF	TGTGCCAGCAGTTCGCCCAGGGTTACAGATACGCAGTATTTT
TRBV7-9	-	-	TRBJ2-1	CASSPLSGDEQFF	TGTGCCAGCAGCCCACTGTCCGGGGATGAGCAGTTCTTC
TRBV28	-	few	TRBJ1-2	CASSLPSDYGYTF	TGTGCCAGCAGTCTCCCATCAGATTATGGCTACACCTTC
TRBV28	-	-	TRBJ2-7	CASRGGARTYEQYF	TGTGCCAGCAGAGGGGGGGCGAGGACTTACGAGCAGTACTTC
TRBV7-2	-	few	TRBJ2-1	CASSFGLRNNEQFF	TGTGCCAGCAGCTTTGGTCTACGGAACAATGAGCAGTTCTTC
TRBV28	-	few	TRBJ1-1	CASSPGAYTEAFF	TGTGCCAGCAGTCCGGGGGCTTACACTGAAGCTTTCTTT
TRBV5-1	-	many	TRBJ1-2	CASSFNPTVPWDYGYTF	TGCGCCAGCAGCTTTAACCCGACAGTACCCTGGGACTATGGCTACACCTTC